A selection of T cell receptor beta chains follows, all from one sample in a study of T cell repertoires in cytomegalovirus infection. TCRdb reanalysed the reads using MiXCR and keeps one entry per CDR3 protein. The sample carries 680,000 or so distinct CDR3 sequences, approximately 40% recorded once. The material sequenced was PBMCs. These receptors all come from a human donor in good health (CMV status not recorded). Some clones in this sample may be carry-over from other donors' samples. Both conserved end residues are part of each CDR3. The order of the fields is V gene, J gene, clone size, D gene, CDR3 DNA, CDR3 protein. The D gene is left open where the match is weak. Size values are once, few and many counts, or a class for expanded clones, and some rows have none.

v_gene: TRBV10-3
j_gene: TRBJ2-7
abundance: .
d_gene: TRBD2
CDR3nt: TGTGCCATCAAACCGCGGGAGACCTCCTACGAGCAGTACTTC
CDR3aa: CAIKPRETSYEQYF

v_gene: TRBV12-3/TRBV12-4
j_gene: TRBJ2-7
abundance: .
d_gene: TRBD1
CDR3nt: TGTGCCAGCAGTCGGGACAGGGGGACGGGCGAGCAGTACTTC
CDR3aa: CASSRDRGTGEQYF

v_gene: TRBV5-6
j_gene: TRBJ1-6
abundance: .
d_gene: .
CDR3nt: TGTGCCAGCCGGTCGGGAATAGATAATTCACCCCTCCACTTT
CDR3aa: CASRSGIDNSPLHF

v_gene: TRBV2
j_gene: TRBJ1-1
abundance: few
d_gene: .
CDR3nt: TGTGCCAGCACTTCTCCCGGAGGCCCCCCGAACACTGAAGCTTTCTTT
CDR3aa: CASTSPGGPPNTEAFF

v_gene: TRBV28
j_gene: TRBJ1-6
abundance: few
d_gene: .
CDR3nt: TGTGCCAGCAGACCGGGACTGATCAATTCACCCCTCCACTTT
CDR3aa: CASRPGLINSPLHF

v_gene: TRBV6-6
j_gene: TRBJ2-1
abundance: few
d_gene: .
CDR3nt: TGTGCCAGCAGTTACCCTGACAGGCCGAGGTACAATGAGCAGTTCTTC
CDR3aa: CASSYPDRPRYNEQFF

v_gene: TRBV24-1
j_gene: TRBJ1-2
abundance: many
d_gene: .
CDR3nt: TGTGCCACCAGTGACACGGACAGCTATGGCTACACCTTC
CDR3aa: CATSDTDSYGYTF

v_gene: TRBV12-3/TRBV12-4
j_gene: TRBJ1-5
abundance: .
d_gene: .
CDR3nt: TGTGCCAGCCAAGGGCACATAAATCAGCCCCAGCATTTT
CDR3aa: CASQGHINQPQHF

v_gene: TRBV23-1
j_gene: TRBJ1-5
abundance: few
d_gene: .
CDR3nt: TGCGCCAGCAGTCAATTCCACCTACACCCTCAGCCCCAGCATTTT
CDR3aa: CASSQFHLHPQPQHF

v_gene: TRBV28
j_gene: TRBJ2-7
abundance: few
d_gene: .
CDR3nt: TGTGCCAGCAGTTTGCCTACGGGGGACGTCGGAGTCGGTTACGAGCAGTACTTC
CDR3aa: CASSLPTGDVGVGYEQYF

v_gene: TRBV25-1
j_gene: TRBJ2-7
abundance: few
d_gene: .
CDR3nt: TGTGCCAGCACAGATGACTACACCTACGAGCAGTACTTC
CDR3aa: CASTDDYTYEQYF

v_gene: TRBV26
j_gene: TRBJ1-1
abundance: .
d_gene: .
CDR3nt: TGTGACAGCACAAGAGAGACTGAAGCTTTCTTT
CDR3aa: CDSTRETEAFF

v_gene: TRBV20-1
j_gene: TRBJ2-2
abundance: few
d_gene: TRBD2
CDR3nt: TGCAGTGCTAGCCGGCCTAGCGGGTTCACCGGGGAGCTGTTTTTT
CDR3aa: CSASRPSGFTGELFF

v_gene: TRBV28
j_gene: TRBJ2-3
abundance: few
d_gene: .
CDR3nt: TGTGCCAGCAGTTTGATCATCCCCTTGGATACGCAGTATTTT
CDR3aa: CASSLIIPLDTQYF

v_gene: TRBV7-2
j_gene: TRBJ2-7
abundance: many
d_gene: TRBD2
CDR3nt: TGTGCCAGCAGCTTATGGGGCGGGAGGGCCGGAGCAAACGAGCAGTACTTC
CDR3aa: CASSLWGGRAGANEQYF

v_gene: TRBV7-9
j_gene: TRBJ1-2
abundance: .
d_gene: .
CDR3nt: TGTGCCAGCAGCTTAGATGGGGGGCAAGGCTACACCTTC
CDR3aa: CASSLDGGQGYTF

v_gene: TRBV19
j_gene: TRBJ2-7
abundance: .
d_gene: .
CDR3nt: TGTGCCAGAGCTCCAGGGGTAGCCTACGAGCATTACTTC
CDR3aa: CARAPGVAYEHYF

v_gene: TRBV19
j_gene: TRBJ1-5
abundance: .
d_gene: .
CDR3nt: TGTGCCAGTATCGAACAACGAGAGTATAGCAATCAGCCCCAGCATTTT
CDR3aa: CASIEQREYSNQPQHF

v_gene: TRBV12-3/TRBV12-4
j_gene: TRBJ1-1
abundance: few
d_gene: TRBD1
CDR3nt: TGTGCCAGCAGGGGATCACAGGGGCCTGAAGCTTTCTTT
CDR3aa: CASRGSQGPEAFF

v_gene: TRBV27
j_gene: TRBJ2-1
abundance: many
d_gene: .
CDR3nt: TGTGCCAGCAGTTTAGTGGTAAACAATGAGCAGTTCTTC
CDR3aa: CASSLVVNNEQFF

v_gene: TRBV27
j_gene: TRBJ2-1
abundance: .
d_gene: .
CDR3nt: TGTGCCAGCAGTCCTAGGTTCGGGCAGGGGATCCACAATGAGCAGTTCTTC
CDR3aa: CASSPRFGQGIHNEQFF

v_gene: TRBV11-2
j_gene: TRBJ1-5
abundance: few
d_gene: .
CDR3nt: TGTGCCAGCAGCTTAGATTCCGGGAGGAATCAGCCCCAGCATTTT
CDR3aa: CASSLDSGRNQPQHF

v_gene: TRBV7-9
j_gene: TRBJ1-5
abundance: few
d_gene: .
CDR3nt: TGTGCCAGCAGCTTTAGTCAACAGCCCCAGCATTTT
CDR3aa: CASSFSQQPQHF

v_gene: TRBV6-5
j_gene: TRBJ1-4
abundance: few
d_gene: TRBD1
CDR3nt: TGTGCCAGCAGTTACGGGACAGGGCCTAGAGGAGAAAAACTGTTTTTT
CDR3aa: CASSYGTGPRGEKLFF

v_gene: TRBV4-1
j_gene: TRBJ1-2
abundance: .
d_gene: .
CDR3nt: TGCGCCAGCAGCCAGGGTATAAGTAGGGGCTACACCTTC
CDR3aa: CASSQGISRGYTF

v_gene: TRBV7-6
j_gene: TRBJ2-5
abundance: many
d_gene: .
CDR3nt: TGTGCCAGCAGCTTAAATGAGTTACAAGAGACCCAGTACTTC
CDR3aa: CASSLNELQETQYF

v_gene: TRBV6-8
j_gene: TRBJ1-6
abundance: few
d_gene: TRBD1
CDR3nt: TGTGCCAGCATCAGGGACAGGACAGAATATAATTCACCCCTCCACTTT
CDR3aa: CASIRDRTEYNSPLHF